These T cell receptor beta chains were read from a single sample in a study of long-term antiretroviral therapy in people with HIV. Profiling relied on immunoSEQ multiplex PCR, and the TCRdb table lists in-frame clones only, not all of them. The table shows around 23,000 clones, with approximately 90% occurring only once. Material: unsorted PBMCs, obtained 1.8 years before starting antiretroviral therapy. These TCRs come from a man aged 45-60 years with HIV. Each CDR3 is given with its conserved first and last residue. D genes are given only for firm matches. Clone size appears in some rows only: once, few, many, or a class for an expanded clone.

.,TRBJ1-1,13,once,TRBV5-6,CASSRVGGELAFF,TGTGCCAGCAGCCGGGTCGGGGGGGAGTTGGCTTTCTTT
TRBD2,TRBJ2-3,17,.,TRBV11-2,CASSLVAGGGPTDTQYF,TGTGCCAGCAGCTTAGTCGCGGGCGGGGGGCCCACAGATACGCAGTATTTT
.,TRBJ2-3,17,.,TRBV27,CASSSELGRGSTDTQYF,TGTGCCAGCAGTTCCGAACTAGGGCGGGGCAGCACAGATACGCAGTATTTT
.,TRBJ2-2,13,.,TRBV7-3,CASSSRPTGELFF,TGTGCCAGCAGCTCGCGGCCCACCGGGGAGCTGTTTTTT
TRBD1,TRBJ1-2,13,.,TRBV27,CASSPDRNYGYTF,TGTGCCAGCAGTCCGGACAGGAACTATGGCTACACCTTC
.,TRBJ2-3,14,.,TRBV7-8,CATRDQLGTDTQYF,TGTGCCACTCGGGATCAACTGGGCACAGATACGCAGTATTTT
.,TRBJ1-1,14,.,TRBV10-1,CASSEWGRNTEAFF,TGCGCCAGCAGTGAGTGGGGACGGAACACTGAAGCTTTCTTT
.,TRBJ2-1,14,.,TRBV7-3,CASSLWVTYNEQFF,TGTGCCAGCAGCTTATGGGTTACCTACAATGAGCAGTTCTTC
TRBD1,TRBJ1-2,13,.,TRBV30,CAWSQDRGWGYTF,TGTGCCTGGTCTCAAGACAGGGGCTGGGGCTACACCTTC
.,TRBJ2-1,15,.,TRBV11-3,CASSPDSGAYNEQFF,TGTGCCAGCAGCCCGGACAGTGGGGCCTACAATGAGCAGTTCTTC
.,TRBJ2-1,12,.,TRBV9,CASSARGTKQFF,TGTGCCAGCAGCGCGAGGGGGACCAAGCAGTTCTTC
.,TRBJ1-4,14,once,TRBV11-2,CASSLGVGREKLFF,TGTGCCAGCAGCTTAGGGGTTGGACGGGAAAAACTGTTTTTT
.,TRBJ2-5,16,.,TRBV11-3,CASSASGTPSEETQYF,TGTGCCAGCAGCGCCTCCGGGACTCCCTCGGAAGAGACCCAGTACTTC
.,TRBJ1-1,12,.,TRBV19,CASSITGTVTFF,TGTGCCAGTAGTATAACCGGGACGGTAACTTTCTTT
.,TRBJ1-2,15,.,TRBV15,CATSRGRVTLYGYTF,TGTGCCACCAGCAGAGGGAGGGTAACCCTCTATGGCTACACCTTC
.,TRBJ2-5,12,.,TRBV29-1,CSVVSGQETQYF,TGCAGCGTTGTGTCAGGGCAAGAGACCCAGTACTTC
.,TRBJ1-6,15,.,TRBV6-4,CASSAGSSYNSPLHF,TGTGCCAGCAGTGCCGGGAGCTCCTATAATTCACCCCTCCACTTT
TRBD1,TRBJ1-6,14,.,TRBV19,CASTPDRGYSPLHF,TGTGCCAGTACCCCGGACAGGGGATATTCACCCCTCCACTTT
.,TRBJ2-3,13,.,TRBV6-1,CASQTHSTDTQYF,TGTGCCAGCCAGACCCACAGCACAGATACGCAGTATTTT
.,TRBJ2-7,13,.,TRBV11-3,CASSLEGSYEQYF,TGTGCCAGCAGCTTGGAGGGGTCCTACGAGCAGTACTTC
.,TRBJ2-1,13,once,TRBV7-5,CVTLGGNYNEQFF,TGTGTCACCCTCGGGGGAAACTACAATGAGCAGTTCTTC
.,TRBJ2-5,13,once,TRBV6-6,CASSYSQGETQYF,TGTGCCAGCAGTTACTCCCAGGGAGAGACCCAGTACTTC
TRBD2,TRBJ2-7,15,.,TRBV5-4,CASSLASGGSREQYF,TGTGCCAGCAGCTTGGCTAGCGGGGGTTCTCGGGAGCAGTACTTC
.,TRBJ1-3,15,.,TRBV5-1,CASSPHSFSGNTIYF,TGCGCCAGCAGCCCCCACAGTTTCTCTGGAAACACCATATATTTT
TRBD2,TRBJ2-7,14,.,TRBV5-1,CASSSFSGVSEQYF,TGCGCCAGCAGCTCCTTTAGCGGGGTTAGCGAGCAGTACTTC
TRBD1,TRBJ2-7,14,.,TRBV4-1,CASSQGAGGREQYF,TGCGCCAGCAGCCAAGGGGCAGGGGGAAGGGAGCAGTACTTC
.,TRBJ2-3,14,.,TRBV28,CASSLGGQLDTQYF,TGTGCCAGCAGTTTAGGAGGTCAACTGGATACGCAGTATTTT
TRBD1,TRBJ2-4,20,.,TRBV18,CASSFLSDRASKGAKNIQYF,TGTGCCAGCTCATTCCTTTCCGACAGGGCTTCCAAGGGGGCCAAAAACATTCAGTACTTC